This entry concerns a single T cell receptor (beta chain). Its antigen is currently unknown. This sample was taken from a study of cytomegalovirus exposure and HLA in healthy donors. Use of 60 Vbeta and 13 Jbeta primers characterized the PCR. Authors' methods: In a later analysis, 60 million to 90 million unique TCR beta chains included roughly 11 million shared by two or more donors. Sequencing was performed with immunoSEQ multiplex PCR; in TCRdb, only in-frame clones are kept and a portion is missing. V, J and clone size were drawn from that table, and D and trimming were deduced from the DNA. The sample carries about 89,000 clones, around 74% recorded once. The V and J ends lost 6 bases and 0 bases, in that order; junction bases with no gene match: 19. The CDR3 extends over 20 amino acids. The germline CDR1 and CDR2 sequences are MNHEY and SMNVEV (reference sequence). Notes on the study in general: The productive fraction for most TCR beta V segments was about 87% or about 30% in an earlier analysis. What a later analysis showed was that several of the most significant clusters appeared linked to common viral pathogens.

This TCR derives from a male donor in good health and CMV-seronegative. The sequenced material came from PBMCs. V usage is TRBV27 and J usage is TRBJ1-4, with 7 positions matching TRBD1. This chain's CDR3 is CASRPRGDGSSPATNEKLFF. In DNA form, the CDR3 reads TGTGCCAGCAGGCCCAGGGGGGACGGGTCCTCTCCGGCAACTAATGAAAAACTGTTTTTT. Full variable domain (remainder filled in from reference TRBV27 and TRBJ1-4): EAQVTQNPRYLITVTGKKLTVTCSQNMNHEYMSWYRQDPGLGLRQIYYSMNVEVTDKGDVPEGYKVSRKEKRNFPLILESPSPNQTSLYFCASRPRGDGSSPATNEKLFFGSGTQLSVL.